A single sample gave rise to the 20 T cell receptor beta chains below, sequenced in a study of pediatric ulcerative colitis. Rectal tissue came from one to two pinch biopsies taken at colonoscopy. Profiling relied on immunoSEQ multiplex PCR, and the TCRdb table lists in-frame clones only, not all of them. This sample has over 10,000 clones; 60% to 80% occur once, and the top ten carry approximately 4.9%. The sample comprised gut tissue. Receptor source: a boy between 5 and 17 years old who was a control in a study of pediatric ulcerative colitis.

The chain combines TRBV4-2 with TRBJ2-2; no firm D call. The V gene's germline CDR1 is LGHNA and CDR2 YNFKEQ. The V gene lost 3 bases and the J gene lost 8 bases, with 7 bases spanning the gap. The CDR3 is 12 amino acids. CDR3 nucleotide sequence: TGTGCCAGCAGCCAGAATGTAGGGGAGCTGTTTTTT. Its translation: CASSQNVGELFF.

In nucleotides, the CDR3 is TGTGCCAGCAGTACGCCCCCCAGGGCCCAGTACTTC. Its protein is CASSTPPRAQYF. The gene calls are TRBV28 and TRBJ2-5; D perhaps matches TRBD1 (5 bases). The V and J ends lost 5 bases and 9 bases respectively, with 13 bases between them. Germline CDR1 MDHEN, CDR2 SYDVKM. The length of the CDR3 is 12 residues.

This clone was seen only once. This chain uses TRBV5-1 with TRBJ2-3; 8 bases agree with TRBD2. The CDR3 totals 15 residues. The trim removed 7 bases at V and 4 bases at J, leaving 11 bases unmatched. The germline gives CDR1 SGHRS, CDR2 YFSETQ. CDR3 bases: TGCGCCAGCGGCATGGTAGCGGGAATGGCAGATACGCAGTATTTT. Amino acids: CASGMVAGMADTQYF.

This clone was detected a few times. CDR3 residues: CASSLEGRNQPQHF. CDR3 bases: TGCGCCAGCAGCTTGGAGGGGCGCAATCAGCCCCAGCATTTT. The chain recombines TRBV5-1 with TRBJ1-5, with a weak D call TRBD1 (5 bases). The CDR3 consists of 14 residues. Germline values: CDR1 SGHRS, CDR2 YFSETQ. V was clipped by 0 bases and J by 2 bases, with 6 bases between them.

The chain is built from TRBV7-6 and TRBJ1-3; D remains ambiguous. The germline V gene has CDR1 SGHVS and CDR2 FNYEAQ. The CDR3 has 14 residues. Trimming shortened V by 0 bases and J by 0 bases, and 3 bases separated the two germline ends. The CDR3: CASSLAHSGNTIYF. The CDR3 nucleotides are TGTGCCAGCAGCTTAGCGCACTCTGGAAACACCATATATTTT.

The V gene is TRBV20-1, the J gene TRBJ2-4; D is ambiguous. There are 11 residues in the CDR3. V lost 5 bases to trimming and J lost 10 bases, with 12 bases between them. From germline, CDR1 is DFQATT and CDR2 SNEGSKA (reference sequence). The CDR3 sequence: CSAQLGTIQYF. The CDR3 DNA follows: TGCAGTGCTCAGTTGGGTACGATTCAGTACTTC.

This clone was counted a few times. The rearrangement joins TRBV11-1 to TRBJ2-1; 7 nucleotides match TRBD2. The CDR3 covers 14 residues. V lost 5 bases and J lost 6; bases outside the gene matches: 7. The germline V gene encodes CDR1 SGHAT and CDR2 FQDESV (reference sequence). The CDR3 reads CASSRSGTRNEQFF. The CDR3 nucleotides read TGTGCCAGCAGCCGAAGCGGGACGCGCAATGAGCAGTTCTTC.

V usage is TRBV30 and J usage is TRBJ2-5, with no clear D. This CDR3 has 13 amino acids. V lost 0 bases and J 5 bases, leaving 10 bases between the germline ends. Germline CDR1 and CDR2: GTSNPN and SVGIG (reference sequence). CDR3 nucleotide sequence: TGTGCCTGGAGTGTAAGAGGAACCGAGACCCAGTACTTC. It translates to CAWSVRGTETQYF.

The genes are TRBV11-2 and TRBJ2-7; 7 bases line up with TRBD2. The V segment lost 1 base and the J segment 3 bases; nucleotides outside the gene matches: 6. The germline V gene has CDR1 SGHAT and CDR2 FQNNGV. The CDR3 totals 15 residues. The CDR3 loop reads CASSLVAGAYYEQYF. CDR3 sequence (DNA): TGTGCCAGCAGCTTAGTGGCGGGAGCCTACTACGAGCAGTACTTC. Combining the CDR3 with reference TRBV11-2 and TRBJ2-7 gives the whole variable domain EAGVAQSPRYKIIEKRQSVAFWCNPISGHATLYWYQQILGQGPKLLIQFQNNGVVDDSQLPKDRFSAERLKGVDSTLKIQPAKLEDSAVYLCASSLVAGAYYEQYFGPGTRLTVT.

V is TRBV9 and J is TRBJ2-5, with no clear D. CDR1 and CDR2 from the germline V gene are SGDLS and YYNGEE. The CDR3 runs 13 residues. Trimming left V 0 bases short and J 3 bases short, with 6 bases between. The CDR3 DNA reads as TGTGCCAGCAGCGTAGGCCAGGAAGAGACCCAGTACTTC. This encodes CASSVGQEETQYF.

This chain uses TRBV7-6 with TRBJ1-2; TRBD1 is a possible D gene (6 bases). Germline CDR1 is SGHVS and CDR2 is FNYEAQ. Trimming removed 5 bases at V and 7 bases at J, with 14 bases between. CDR3 length: 13 residues. CDR3 coding DNA: TGTGCCAGCAGCGCCGAACAGGGAGGTGGCTACACCTTC. Amino acids: CASSAEQGGGYTF.

The DNA for the CDR3 is TGTGCCAGCAGCCGAGGACTGAGTAATTCACCCCTCCACTTT. Translating it yields CASSRGLSNSPLHF. This chain links TRBV5-6 with TRBJ1-6; no firm D call. This CDR3 has 14 amino acids. Germline V gene lookup returns CDR1 SGHDT and CDR2 YYEEEE. Deletions cut 4 bases from V and 6 bases from J, with 11 bases between.

This clone appeared once. The chain recombines TRBV30 with TRBJ2-1; D remains unclear. Looked up from germline, CDR1 is GTSNPN and CDR2 is SVGIG (reference sequence). Deletions cut 0 bases from V and 7 bases from J, with 7 bases between. The length of the CDR3 is 12 residues. CDR3 bases: TGTGCCTGGAGTGTACGTGGGAATGAGCAGTTCTTC. It translates to CAWSVRGNEQFF.

This clone has a handful of counts. The rearrangement links TRBV6-1 to TRBJ1-5; D is undetermined. This CDR3 spans 11 amino acids. Between the trimmed V and J ends, which lost 5 bases and 6 bases, there was a span of 5 bases. CDR1 and CDR2 (germline): MNHNS, SASEGT. The CDR3 loop reads CASSLGQPQHF. In DNA form, the CDR3 reads TGTGCCAGCAGTCTTGGTCAGCCCCAGCATTTT.

This clone came up a few times. The sample holds other DNA sequences that translate to the same CDR3. The chain links TRBV19 to TRBJ1-2, with 9 bases fitting TRBD1. The V gene's germline CDR1 is LNHDA and CDR2 SQIVND (reference sequence). V was pared by 2 bases and J by 4 bases, with 2 bases of the junction left unmatched. There are 14 residues in the CDR3. CDR3 nucleotides: TGTGCCAGTAGTATAACGACAGGGGGCTATGGCTACACCTTC. This encodes CASSITTGGYGYTF. The whole variable domain, remainder taken from reference TRBV19 and TRBJ1-2, is DGGITQSPKYLFRKEGQNVTLSCEQNLNHDAMYWYRQDPGQGLRLIYYSQIVNDFQKGDIAEGYSVSREKKESFPLTVTSAQKNPTAFYLCASSITTGGYGYTFGSGTRLTVV.

This clone was counted only a few times. CDR3 protein: CASSPTAGYSTDTQYF. The CDR3 coding sequence is TGCGCCAGCAGCCCCACAGCGGGCTATAGCACAGATACGCAGTATTTT. J is TRBJ2-3 and V is TRBV5-1; weak D call: TRBD2 (6 bases). V was pared by 4 bases and J by 0 bases, with 15 bases between. The CDR3 has 16 amino acids. Germline V lookup: CDR1 SGHRS, CDR2 YFSETQ.

The chain carries TRBV7-3 and TRBJ2-5; the D is unclear. In germline, CDR1 is SGHTA, CDR2 FQGTGA. This CDR3 region has 13 residues. V was pared by 2 bases and J by 3 bases, with 7 bases between. In DNA form, the CDR3 reads TGTGCCAGCAGCTTAGGACCAGAAGAGACCCAGTACTTC. Its protein is CASSLGPEETQYF.

The CDR3 reads CASSLERGRDLNTEAFF. The CDR3 nucleotides are TGCGCCAGCAGCTTGGAACGGGGGCGCGATCTGAACACTGAAGCTTTCTTT. This chain uses TRBV5-1 with TRBJ1-1; D perhaps matches TRBD1 (6 bases). The germline V gene has CDR1 SGHRS and CDR2 YFSETQ. Trimming pared 0 bases from V and 0 bases from J, leaving 15 bases between. The CDR3 contains 17 residues.

The rearrangement joins TRBV7-8 to TRBJ1-3; 8 positions match TRBD1. Unmatched junction bases numbered 6, after V lost 4 bases and J lost 7 bases. Germline loops: CDR1 SGHVS, CDR2 FQNEAQ. This CDR3 spans 14 amino acids. The CDR3 region is CASSYRGGPNTIYF. The CDR3 region has the DNA TGTGCCAGCAGCTACAGGGGGGGACCGAACACCATATATTTT.

The V gene is TRBV7-3, the J gene TRBJ2-3, with 8 nucleotides matching TRBD2. Trimming at V came to 2 bases and at J to 3 bases, leaving 7 bases not matched to a gene. This CDR3 contains 16 residues. Germline assignment: CDR1 SGHTA and CDR2 FQGTGA. The CDR3 sequence is CASSLGAGEGTDTQYF. The DNA for the CDR3 is TGTGCCAGCAGCTTAGGAGCGGGAGAAGGAACAGATACGCAGTATTTT.